The 8 T cell receptor beta chains reported below all come from one sample, sequenced in a study of shared clonotypes between healthy human individuals. Sequenced by immunoSEQ multiplex PCR; TCRdb stores in-frame clones only, minus some. The sample holds about 490,000 clones; around 78% are singletons and the top ten take over 10%. Source material: PBMCs. The receptors originated from a woman in her thirties or forties in good health. Some clones in this sample may be carry-over from other donors' samples.

This clone turned up a few times. V usage is TRBV4-1 and J usage is TRBJ1-4; D may be TRBD1 (5 bases). V dropped 2 bases and J dropped 8 bases, with 15 bases sitting between them. This CDR3 has 15 residues. Per the germline V gene, CDR1 is MGHRA and CDR2 is YSYEKL. The CDR3 is CASSQKSGGREKLFF. CDR3 coding DNA: TGCGCCAGCAGCCAAAAGTCTGGGGGTAGGGAAAAACTGTTTTTT.

This clone has just one count. Possible read error: a much larger clone is one base away. The V call is TRBV2, the J call TRBJ2-1; 13 positions agree with TRBD2. The CDR3 totals 18 residues. The V gene's germline CDR1 is SNHLY and CDR2 FYNNEI. This CDR3 is CASTRSGTSGISYIEQFF. CDR3 DNA: TGTGCCAGCACCCGATCCGGGACTAGCGGGATCTCTTACATTGAGCAGTTCTTC.

This chain joins TRBV28 and TRBJ2-7, with 7 bases that match TRBD2. CDR3 length: 17 residues. Germline V lookup: CDR1 MDHEN, CDR2 SYDVKM. Trimming cost V 4 bases and J 0 bases; bases outside gene matches: 12. CDR3 nucleotides: TGTGCCAGCAGTTCCGACAGACTAGCCCTGAGCTCCTACGAGCAGTACTTC. This sequence encodes CASSSDRLALSSYEQYF.

This clone appeared many times. V and J are TRBV4-2 and TRBJ1-5; tentatively, D is TRBD1 (5 bases). V dropped 4 bases and J dropped 5 bases, with 9 bases sitting between them. In germline, CDR1 is LGHNA, CDR2 YNFKEQ. CDR3 size: 13 residues. CDR3 amino acids: CASSPDSYQPQHF. CDR3 coding DNA: TGTGCCAGCAGCCCCGACAGTTATCAGCCCCAGCATTTT.

This clone was picked up a small number of times. The gene calls are TRBV5-1 and TRBJ1-1, with D perhaps TRBD1 (5 bases). This CDR3 comprises 14 residues. Trimming took off 0 bases at V and 3 bases at J, with 9 bases between the two ends. From germline, CDR1 is SGHRS and CDR2 YFSETQ. CDR3 nucleotides: TGCGCCAGCAGCTTGGGAGGGGTAGACACTGAAGCTTTCTTT. Its translation: CASSLGGVDTEAFF.

The V call is TRBV7-6, the J call TRBJ2-4; maybe TRBD1 (5 bases). The length of the CDR3 is 16 residues. Germline assignment: CDR1 SGHVS and CDR2 FNYEAQ. Between the trimmed V and J ends, which lost 2 bases and 1 base, there was a span of 12 bases. In DNA, the CDR3 is TGTGCCAGCAGCTTATGGGGCAGGAATGCCAAAAACATTCAGTACTTC. It translates to CASSLWGRNAKNIQYF.

The chain carries TRBV18 and TRBJ2-2; 8 bases are a match to TRBD1. From germline, CDR1 is KGHSH and CDR2 LQKENI. The CDR3 contains 16 residues. After removal of 0 bases from V and 4 bases from J, the junction contained 4 bases not matched to a gene. The CDR3 spells CASSPPAGGGTGELFF. The CDR3 DNA follows: TGTGCCAGCTCACCACCGGCAGGGGGCGGCACCGGGGAGCTGTTTTTT.

V gene TRBV28 combines with J gene TRBJ1-5, with 8 nucleotides matching TRBD1. Trimming took 4 bases from V and 4 from J; bases not matched to a gene: 3. This CDR3 is 14 amino acids long. The V gene's germline CDR1 is MDHEN and CDR2 SYDVKM. CDR3 sequence: CASSWGQENQPQHF. For the CDR3, the DNA is TGTGCCAGCAGTTGGGGACAGGAGAATCAGCCCCAGCATTTT.